These T cell receptor beta chains were read from a single sample in a study of blood T cell repertoires in COVID-19. Repertoires were generated with immunoSEQ multiplex PCR, while TCRdb's copy carries only in-frame clones and drops some. The sample records approximately 15,000 clones, 70% to 80% being singletons. The source material was peripheral blood. The source of these receptors is a human donor in a cohort sampled during active COVID-19. The CDR3 runs from the conserved cysteine through the conserved F or W. Each record gives: V gene, J gene, clone size, D gene, CDR3 protein, CDR3 DNA. A D gene is named only where the DNA matches it firmly. Clone size is not always given. Where it is, it says once, few, many or a class for expanded clones.

TRBV20-1	TRBJ2-3	-	-	CSASPGSTDTQYF	TGCAGTGCTAGTCCCGGGAGCACAGATACGCAGTATTTT
TRBV7-9	TRBJ2-3	-	TRBD1	CASSPGGGTDTQYF	TGTGCCAGCAGTCCAGGGGGTGGCACAGATACGCAGTATTTT
TRBV18	TRBJ1-1	once	TRBD1	CASSPSTGGNTEAFF	TGTGCCAGCTCACCCTCGACAGGGGGCAACACTGAAGCTTTCTTT
TRBV10-3	TRBJ2-2	-	TRBD1	CAISTRGRDTGELFF	TGTGCCATTTCCACCAGGGGGCGTGACACCGGGGAGCTGTTTTTT
TRBV11-2	TRBJ2-1	-	TRBD2	CASSLVGGDYNEQFF	TGTGCCAGCAGCTTAGTGGGGGGGGACTACAATGAGCAGTTCTTC
TRBV15	TRBJ2-7	-	-	CATSRDWQVSYEQYF	TGTGCCACCAGCAGAGATTGGCAGGTCTCCTACGAGCAGTACTTC
TRBV19	TRBJ2-3	-	-	CASSFEVPDTQYF	TGTGCCAGTAGCTTCGAGGTCCCAGATACGCAGTATTTT
TRBV21-1	TRBJ1-5	-	-	CASSNLTGDQPQHF	TGTGCCAGCAGCAATTTAACAGGGGATCAGCCCCAGCATTTT
TRBV12-2	TRBJ2-1	-	-	CASRASTRGAKQFF	TGTGCAAGTCGCGCTAGTACGCGCGGGGCCAAGCAGTTCTTC
TRBV5-4	TRBJ2-7	-	TRBD1	CASSVDRGSLSSYEQYF	TGTGCCAGCAGTGTCGACAGGGGGAGCCTTAGCTCCTACGAGCAGTACTTC
TRBV5-1	TRBJ2-7	few	TRBD1	CASSWTDRYYEQYF	TGCGCCAGCAGCTGGACGGACAGGTACTACGAGCAGTACTTC
TRBV10-2	TRBJ1-2	-	-	CASSEKGVHGYTF	TGCGCCAGCAGTGAGAAGGGGGTGCATGGCTACACCTTC
TRBV30	TRBJ1-5	-	-	CAWSADRGQPQHF	TGTGCCTGGAGTGCGGATCGGGGTCAGCCCCAGCATTTT
TRBV13	TRBJ2-1	-	-	CASSLLVATYNEQFF	TGTGCCAGCAGCTTATTGGTAGCGACTTACAATGAGCAGTTCTTC
TRBV7-9	TRBJ1-2	-	TRBD1	CASSLSDRSNYGYTF	TGTGCCAGCAGCTTATCGGACAGGTCTAACTATGGCTACACCTTC
TRBV7-9	TRBJ1-1	few	TRBD1	CASSQTTGDTEAFF	TGTGCCAGCAGCCAAACCACAGGGGACACTGAAGCTTTCTTT
TRBV25-1	TRBJ1-1	-	TRBD1	CASSDHPDRVGEAFF	TGTGCCAGCAGTGATCACCCCGACAGGGTCGGTGAAGCTTTCTTT
TRBV21-1	TRBJ1-5	-	-	CASSKDCLTGHSNQPQHF	TGTGCCAGCAGCAAAGATTGTTTGACAGGCCATAGCAATCAGCCCCAGCATTTT
TRBV28	TRBJ1-5	-	-	CASSPPERMVGNQPQHF	TGTGCCAGCAGTCCGCCCGAGCGGATGGTGGGCAATCAGCCCCAGCATTTT
TRBV7-2	TRBJ2-3	-	TRBD2	CASSLLLAGGPRGTDTQYF	TGTGCCAGCAGCTTATTGCTGGCGGGGGGGCCGAGGGGCACAGATACGCAGTATTTT
TRBV4-3	TRBJ2-5	-	-	CASSQVRTVPQYF	TGCGCCAGCAGCCAAGTGAGGACAGTACCCCAGTACTTC
TRBV5-1	TRBJ2-3	-	-	CASSLVSTSTDTQYF	TGCGCCAGCAGCTTGGTTTCTACTAGCACAGATACGCAGTATTTT
TRBV5-1	TRBJ2-7	-	-	CASSASQGYEQYF	TGCGCCAGCAGCGCGTCACAGGGATACGAGCAGTACTTC
TRBV27	TRBJ2-5	-	-	CASSLSLGGLETQYF	TGTGCCAGCAGTTTATCGCTCGGAGGGTTGGAGACCCAGTACTTC
TRBV5-1	TRBJ1-1	-	-	CASSPQTNSNTEAFF	TGCGCCAGCAGCCCGCAGACAAATTCGAACACTGAAGCTTTCTTT
TRBV9	TRBJ2-1	-	TRBD2	CASSAYTSGIRYEQFF	TGTGCCAGCAGCGCCTACACTAGCGGGATTAGGTATGAGCAGTTCTTC
TRBV27	TRBJ2-7	-	-	CASRRGSQNEQYF	TGTGCCAGCAGGCGCGGGTCCCAGAACGAGCAGTACTTC
TRBV29-1	TRBJ2-5	-	TRBD2	CSAGTSALQETQYF	TGCAGCGCAGGGACTAGCGCTTTACAAGAGACCCAGTACTTC
TRBV5-5	TRBJ1-5	-	TRBD1	CASSPRTGLNQPQHF	TGTGCCAGCAGCCCTCGGACAGGGCTTAATCAGCCCCAGCATTTT
TRBV11-2	TRBJ2-2	-	TRBD1	CASSADRAQNTGELFF	TGTGCCAGCAGCGCCGACAGGGCCCAAAACACCGGGGAGCTGTTTTTT
TRBV24-1	TRBJ2-1	-	TRBD2	CATSDLRGGDYNEQFF	TGTGCCACCAGTGATTTGCGGGGGGGGGACTACAATGAGCAGTTCTTC
TRBV29-1	TRBJ2-3	once	-	CSVEGRASASTDTQYF	TGCAGCGTTGAAGGAAGGGCTAGCGCGAGCACAGATACGCAGTATTTT
TRBV7-8	TRBJ1-6	-	-	CASSPLGGANSPLHF	TGTGCCAGCAGTCCCCTGGGGGGGGCCAATTCACCCCTCCACTTT
TRBV27	TRBJ1-1	-	-	CASRIRERSTEAFF	TGTGCCAGCAGGATCAGGGAAAGGTCCACTGAAGCTTTCTTT
TRBV27	TRBJ2-7	-	-	CATSGSGTRISYEQYF	TGTGCCACCTCCGGCTCCGGGACTCGGATTTCCTACGAGCAGTACTTC
TRBV27	TRBJ1-1	-	-	CASSSTGKGNTEAFF	TGTGCCAGCAGTTCAACAGGGAAAGGGAACACTGAAGCTTTCTTT